This entry describes one T cell receptor beta chain. Antigen unknown. This specimen comes from a study of glioma-infiltrating T cells after dendritic cell vaccination. Study summary: Dendritic cell vaccination trial patients had either newly diagnosed or recurrent glioblastoma.

Trimming removed 3 bases from V and 7 bases from J, with 13 bases in between. Germline V lookup: CDR1 KGHSH, CDR2 LQKENI. There are 15 residues in the CDR3. All glioblastoma patients lacked an isocitrate dehydrogenase mutation. TCRdb's table, derived via immunoSEQ multiplex PCR, lists solely in-frame clones and lacks some. Here the sample spans about 30,000 clones, 90% being singletons. Study-level points and caveats: Patients with more pretreatment TILs had longer time to progression and survival.

The sample here was blood, taken before dendritic cell vaccination. The V gene is TRBV18, the J gene TRBJ1-6; D gene unclear. The TCR sequence derives from a human donor with glioblastoma. CDR3 nucleotides: TGTGCCAGCTCACCTTGGAGGGCCGGGAATTCACCCCTCCACTTT. This encodes CASSPWRAGNSPLHF.